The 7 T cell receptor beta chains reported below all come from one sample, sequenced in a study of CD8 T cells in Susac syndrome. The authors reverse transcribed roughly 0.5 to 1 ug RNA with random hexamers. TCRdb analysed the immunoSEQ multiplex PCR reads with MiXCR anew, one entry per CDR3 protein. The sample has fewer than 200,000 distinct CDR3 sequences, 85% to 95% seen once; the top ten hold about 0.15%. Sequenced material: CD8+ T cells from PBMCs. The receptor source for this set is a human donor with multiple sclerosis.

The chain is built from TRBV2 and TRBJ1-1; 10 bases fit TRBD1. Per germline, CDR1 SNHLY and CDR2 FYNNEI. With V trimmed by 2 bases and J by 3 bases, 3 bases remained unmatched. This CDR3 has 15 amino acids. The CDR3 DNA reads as TGTGCCAGCAGTGAAATGGGACAGGGGTACACTGAAGCTTTCTTT. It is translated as CASSEMGQGYTEAFF.

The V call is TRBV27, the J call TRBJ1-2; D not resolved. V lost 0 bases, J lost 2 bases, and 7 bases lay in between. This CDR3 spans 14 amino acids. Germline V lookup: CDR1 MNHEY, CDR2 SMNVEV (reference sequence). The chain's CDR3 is CASSLSGINYGYTF. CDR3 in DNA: TGTGCCAGCAGTTTATCCGGGATCAACTATGGCTACACCTTC.

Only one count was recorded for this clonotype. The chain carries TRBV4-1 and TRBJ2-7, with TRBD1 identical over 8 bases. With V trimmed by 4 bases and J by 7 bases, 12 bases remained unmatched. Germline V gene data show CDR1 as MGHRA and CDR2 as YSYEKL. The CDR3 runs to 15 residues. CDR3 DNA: TGCGCCAGCAGCCGGTGGGACAGGTTACCTGGGGAGCAGTACTTC. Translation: CASSRWDRLPGEQYF.

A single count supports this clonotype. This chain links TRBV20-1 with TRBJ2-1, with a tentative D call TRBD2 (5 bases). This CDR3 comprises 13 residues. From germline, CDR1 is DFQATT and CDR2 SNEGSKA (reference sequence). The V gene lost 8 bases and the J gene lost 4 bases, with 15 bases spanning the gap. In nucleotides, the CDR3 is TGCAGTCGAAGCGGACCAAAGTACAATGAGCAGTTCTTC. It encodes CSRSGPKYNEQFF.

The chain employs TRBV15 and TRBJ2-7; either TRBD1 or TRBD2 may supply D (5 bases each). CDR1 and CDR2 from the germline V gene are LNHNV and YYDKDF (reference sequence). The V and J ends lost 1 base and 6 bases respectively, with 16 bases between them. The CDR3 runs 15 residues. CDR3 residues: CATSRGQPIGVEQYF. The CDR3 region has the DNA TGTGCCACCAGCAGAGGACAGCCTATCGGGGTCGAGCAGTACTTC. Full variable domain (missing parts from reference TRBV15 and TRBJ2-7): DAMVIQNPRYQVTQFGKPVTLSCSQTLNHNVMYWYQQKSSQAPKLLFHYYDKDFNNEADTPDNFQSRRPNTSFCFLDIRSPGLGDTAMYLCATSRGQPIGVEQYFGPGTRLTVT.

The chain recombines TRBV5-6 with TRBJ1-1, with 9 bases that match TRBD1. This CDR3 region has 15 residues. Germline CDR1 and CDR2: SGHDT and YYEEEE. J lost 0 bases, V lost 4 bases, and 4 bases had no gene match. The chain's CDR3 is CASSERDRVNTEAFF. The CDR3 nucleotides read TGTGCCAGCAGCGAACGGGACAGGGTGAACACTGAAGCTTTCTTT.

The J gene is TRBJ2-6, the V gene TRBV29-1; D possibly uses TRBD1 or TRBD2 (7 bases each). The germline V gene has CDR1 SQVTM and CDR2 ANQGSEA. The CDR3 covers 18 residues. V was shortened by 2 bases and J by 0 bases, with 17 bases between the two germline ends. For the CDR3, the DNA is TGCAGCGTTGAACAATGGGGGGGACAGACCTCTGGGGCCAACGTCCTGACTTTC. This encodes CSVEQWGGQTSGANVLTF.